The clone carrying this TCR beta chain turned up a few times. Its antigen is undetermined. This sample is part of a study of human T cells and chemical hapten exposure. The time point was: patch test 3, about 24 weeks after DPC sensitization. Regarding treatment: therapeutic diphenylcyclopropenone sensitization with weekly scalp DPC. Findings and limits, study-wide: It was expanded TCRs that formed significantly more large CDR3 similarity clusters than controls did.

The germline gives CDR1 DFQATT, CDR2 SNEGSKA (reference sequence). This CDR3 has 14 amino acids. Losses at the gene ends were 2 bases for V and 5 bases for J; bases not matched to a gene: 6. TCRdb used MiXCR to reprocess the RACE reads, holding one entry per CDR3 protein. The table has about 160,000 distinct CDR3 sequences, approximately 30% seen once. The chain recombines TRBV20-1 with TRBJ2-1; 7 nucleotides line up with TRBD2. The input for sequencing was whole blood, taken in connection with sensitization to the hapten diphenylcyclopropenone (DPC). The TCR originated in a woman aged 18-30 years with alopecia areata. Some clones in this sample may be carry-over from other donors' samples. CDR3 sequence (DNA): TGCAGTGCTAGACAGGGAGGGATTAACAATGAGCAGTTCTTC. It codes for CSARQGGINNEQFF.